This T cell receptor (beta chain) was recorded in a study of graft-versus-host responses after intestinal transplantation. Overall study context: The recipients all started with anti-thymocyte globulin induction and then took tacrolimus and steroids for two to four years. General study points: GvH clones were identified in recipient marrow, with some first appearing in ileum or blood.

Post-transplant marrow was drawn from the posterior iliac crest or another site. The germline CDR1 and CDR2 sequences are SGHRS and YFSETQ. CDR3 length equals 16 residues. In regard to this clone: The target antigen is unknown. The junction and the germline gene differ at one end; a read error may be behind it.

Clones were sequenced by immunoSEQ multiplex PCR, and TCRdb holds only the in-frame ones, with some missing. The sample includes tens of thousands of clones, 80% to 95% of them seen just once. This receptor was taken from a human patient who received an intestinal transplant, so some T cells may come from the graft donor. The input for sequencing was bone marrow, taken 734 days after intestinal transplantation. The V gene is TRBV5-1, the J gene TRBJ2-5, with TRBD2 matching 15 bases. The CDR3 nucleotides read TGCGCCAGCAGCTTAGGACTAGCGGGGGGGCAAGGGACCCAGTACTTC. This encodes CASSLGLAGGQGTQYF.